This T cell receptor beta chain was obtained from a study of siplizumab effects on memory and regulatory T cells. A note on this clone: The target antigen is unknown.

Generated by immunoSEQ multiplex PCR, the TCRdb table keeps only in-frame clones and is missing some. The data hold some 100,000 clones, with under 95% observed a single time. Germline CDR1 reads PRHDT; CDR2 reads FYEKMQ (reference sequence). J gave up 0 bases and V 5 bases, and 7 bases lay outside the gene matches. The CDR3 extends over 16 amino acids. Overall study findings and caveats: Whether the proliferating Tregs (from siplizumab cultures) were suppressive was not confirmed. Naive T cells, seemingly more diverse than memory cells, seemed major alloresponse contributors. Unstimulated subsets captured only a minor fraction of alloreactive clones.

Sequenced input: CD8+ T cells sorted from blood. The TCR comes from a human donor in good health. The V and J genes are TRBV13 and TRBJ2-1; 7 bases fit TRBD2. As DNA, the CDR3 is TGTGCCAGCAGCCCCCCAGCGGGAAGCTCCTACAATGAGCAGTTCTTC. Amino acids: CASSPPAGSSYNEQFF.